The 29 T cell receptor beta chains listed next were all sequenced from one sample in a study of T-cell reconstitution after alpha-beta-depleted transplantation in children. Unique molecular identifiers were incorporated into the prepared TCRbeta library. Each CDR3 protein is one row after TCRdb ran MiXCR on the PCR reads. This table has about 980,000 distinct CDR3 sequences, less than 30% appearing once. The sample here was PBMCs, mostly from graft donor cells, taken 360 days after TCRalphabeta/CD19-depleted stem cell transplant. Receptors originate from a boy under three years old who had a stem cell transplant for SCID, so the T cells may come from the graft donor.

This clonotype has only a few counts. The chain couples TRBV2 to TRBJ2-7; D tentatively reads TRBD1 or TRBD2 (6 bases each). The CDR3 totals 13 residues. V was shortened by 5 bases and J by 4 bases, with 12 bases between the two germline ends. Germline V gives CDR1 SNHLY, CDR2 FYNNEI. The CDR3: CASSSQGRYEQYF. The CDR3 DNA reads TGTGCCAGCAGTTCCCAGGGGAGGTACGAGCAGTACTTC.

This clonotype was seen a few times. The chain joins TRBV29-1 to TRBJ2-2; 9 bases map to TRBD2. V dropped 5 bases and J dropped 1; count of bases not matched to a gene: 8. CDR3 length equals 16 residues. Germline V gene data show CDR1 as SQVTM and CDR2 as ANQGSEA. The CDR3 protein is CSVNQGTSKNTGELFF. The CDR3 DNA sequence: TGCAGCGTTAACCAAGGGACTAGCAAGAACACCGGGGAGCTGTTTTTT.

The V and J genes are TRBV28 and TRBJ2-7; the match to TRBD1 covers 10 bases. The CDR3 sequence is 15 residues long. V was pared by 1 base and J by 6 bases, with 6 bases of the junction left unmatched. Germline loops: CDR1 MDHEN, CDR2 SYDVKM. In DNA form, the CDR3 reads TGTGCCAGCAGTTTATCCGGGACAGGGGCGCGCGAGCAGTACTTC. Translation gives CASSLSGTGAREQYF.

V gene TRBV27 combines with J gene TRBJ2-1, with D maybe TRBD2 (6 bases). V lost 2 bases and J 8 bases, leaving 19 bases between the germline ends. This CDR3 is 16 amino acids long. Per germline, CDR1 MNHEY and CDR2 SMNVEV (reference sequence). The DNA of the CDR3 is TGTGCCAGCAGTTTAGGGGCCCCCAGGGAGGTCGATGAGCAGTTCTTC. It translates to CASSLGAPREVDEQFF.

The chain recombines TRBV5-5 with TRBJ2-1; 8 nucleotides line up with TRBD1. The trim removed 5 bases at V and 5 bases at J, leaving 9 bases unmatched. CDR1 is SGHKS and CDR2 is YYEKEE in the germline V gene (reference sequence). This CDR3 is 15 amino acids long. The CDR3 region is CASSPLDRVNNEQFF. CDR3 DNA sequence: TGTGCCAGCAGTCCCTTGGACAGGGTAAACAATGAGCAGTTCTTC. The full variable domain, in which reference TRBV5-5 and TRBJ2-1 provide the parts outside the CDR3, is DAGVTQSPTHLIKTRGQQVTLRCSPISGHKSVSWYQQVLGQGPQFIFQYYEKEERGRGNFPDRFSARQFPNYSSELNVNALLLGDSALYLCASSPLDRVNNEQFFGPGTRLTVL.

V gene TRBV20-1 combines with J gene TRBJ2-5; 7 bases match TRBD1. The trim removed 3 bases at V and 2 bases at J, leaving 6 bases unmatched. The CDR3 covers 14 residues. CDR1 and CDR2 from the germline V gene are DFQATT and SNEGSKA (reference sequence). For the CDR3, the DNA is TGCAGTGCTAGTCGTAGACAGGGACAAGAGACCCAGTACTTC. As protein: CSASRRQGQETQYF.

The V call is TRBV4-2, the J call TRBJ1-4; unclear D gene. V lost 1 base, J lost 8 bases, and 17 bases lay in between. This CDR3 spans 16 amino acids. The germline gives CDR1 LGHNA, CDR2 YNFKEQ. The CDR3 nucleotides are TGTGCCAGCAGCCAAGGAGGGTACGGGAGTCGGGAAAAACTGTTTTTT. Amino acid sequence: CASSQGGYGSREKLFF.

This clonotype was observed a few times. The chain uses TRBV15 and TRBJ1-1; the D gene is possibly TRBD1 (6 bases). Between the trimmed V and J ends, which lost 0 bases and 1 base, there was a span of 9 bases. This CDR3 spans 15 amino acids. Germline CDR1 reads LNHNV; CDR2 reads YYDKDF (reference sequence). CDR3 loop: CATSRDPGQNTEAFF. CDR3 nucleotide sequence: TGTGCCACCAGCAGAGATCCGGGACAGAACACTGAAGCTTTCTTT.

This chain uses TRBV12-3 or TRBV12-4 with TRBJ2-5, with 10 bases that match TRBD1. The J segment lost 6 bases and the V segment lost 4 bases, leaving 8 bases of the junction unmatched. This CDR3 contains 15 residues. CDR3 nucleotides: TGTGCCAGCAGTTCCCGGGACAGGGGATCGAAGACCCAGTACTTC. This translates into CASSSRDRGSKTQYF.

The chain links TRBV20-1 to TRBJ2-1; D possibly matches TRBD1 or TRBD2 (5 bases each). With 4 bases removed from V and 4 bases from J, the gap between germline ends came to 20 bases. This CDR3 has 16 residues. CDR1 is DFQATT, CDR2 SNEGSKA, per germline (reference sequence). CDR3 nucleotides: TGCAGTGCTACCTTCCACTCGGGGCAGGCTTACAATGAGCAGTTCTTC. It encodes CSATFHSGQAYNEQFF.

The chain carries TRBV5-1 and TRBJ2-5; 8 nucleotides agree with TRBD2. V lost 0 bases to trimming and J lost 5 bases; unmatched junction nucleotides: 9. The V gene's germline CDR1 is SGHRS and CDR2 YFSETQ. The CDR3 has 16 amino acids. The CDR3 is CASSLEGLGGLETQYF. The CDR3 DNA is TGCGCCAGCAGCTTGGAGGGACTAGGGGGTTTGGAGACCCAGTACTTC.

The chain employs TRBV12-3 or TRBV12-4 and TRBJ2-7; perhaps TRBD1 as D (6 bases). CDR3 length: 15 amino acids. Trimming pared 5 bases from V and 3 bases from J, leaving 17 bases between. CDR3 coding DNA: TGTGCCAGCAGTCCCCAGAGGACAGTCGGCTACGAGCAGTACTTC. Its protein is CASSPQRTVGYEQYF.

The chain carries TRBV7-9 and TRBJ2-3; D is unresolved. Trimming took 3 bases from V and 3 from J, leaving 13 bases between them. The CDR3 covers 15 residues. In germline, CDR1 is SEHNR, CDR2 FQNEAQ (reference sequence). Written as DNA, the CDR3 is TGTGCCAGCAGCTTTCGGACGGAATATACAGATACGCAGTATTTT. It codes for CASSFRTEYTDTQYF. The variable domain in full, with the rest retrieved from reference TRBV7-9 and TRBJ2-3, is DTGVSQNPRHKITKRGQNVTFRCDPISEHNRLYWYRQTLGQGPEFLTYFQNEAQLEKSRLLSDRFSAERPKGSFSTLEIQRTEQGDSAMYLCASSFRTEYTDTQYFGPGTRLTVL.

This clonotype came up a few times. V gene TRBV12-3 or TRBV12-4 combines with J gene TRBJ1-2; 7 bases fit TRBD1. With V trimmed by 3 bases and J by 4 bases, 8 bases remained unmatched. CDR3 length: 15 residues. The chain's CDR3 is CASSFPRGIGYGYTF. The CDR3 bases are TGTGCCAGCAGTTTCCCCAGGGGGATTGGCTATGGCTACACCTTC.

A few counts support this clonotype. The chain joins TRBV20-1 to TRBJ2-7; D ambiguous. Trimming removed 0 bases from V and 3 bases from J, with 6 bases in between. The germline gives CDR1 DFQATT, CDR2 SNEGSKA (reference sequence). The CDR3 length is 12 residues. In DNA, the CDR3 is TGCAGTGCTAGAGAGGCCAACTACGAGCAGTACTTC. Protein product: CSAREANYEQYF.

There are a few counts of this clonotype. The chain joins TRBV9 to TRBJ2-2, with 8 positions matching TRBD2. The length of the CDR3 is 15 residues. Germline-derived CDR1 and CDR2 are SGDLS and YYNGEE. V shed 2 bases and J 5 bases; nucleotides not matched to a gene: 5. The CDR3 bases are TGTGCCAGCAGCGTCACGGGGGGGGAGACCGGGGAGCTGTTTTTT. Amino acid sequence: CASSVTGGETGELFF.

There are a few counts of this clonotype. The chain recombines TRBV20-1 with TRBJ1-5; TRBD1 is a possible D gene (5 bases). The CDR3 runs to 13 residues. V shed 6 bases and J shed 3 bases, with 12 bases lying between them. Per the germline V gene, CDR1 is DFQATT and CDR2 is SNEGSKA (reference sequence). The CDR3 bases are TGCAGTGCCATACGGGGGATCAATCAGCCCCAGCATTTT. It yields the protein CSAIRGINQPQHF.

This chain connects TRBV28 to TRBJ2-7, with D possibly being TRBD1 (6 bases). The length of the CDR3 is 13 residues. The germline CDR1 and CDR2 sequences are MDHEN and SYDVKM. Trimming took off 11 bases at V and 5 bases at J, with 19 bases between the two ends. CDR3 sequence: CAEGPGQTNEQYF. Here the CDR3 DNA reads TGTGCCGAAGGTCCGGGACAAACGAACGAGCAGTACTTC.

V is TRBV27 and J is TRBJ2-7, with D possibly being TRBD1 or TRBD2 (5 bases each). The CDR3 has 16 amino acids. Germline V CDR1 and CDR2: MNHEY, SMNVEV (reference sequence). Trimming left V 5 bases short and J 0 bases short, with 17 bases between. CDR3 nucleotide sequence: TGTGCCAGCAGTCCCAGCATGAGGGGCCTCTCCTACGAGCAGTACTTC. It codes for CASSPSMRGLSYEQYF.

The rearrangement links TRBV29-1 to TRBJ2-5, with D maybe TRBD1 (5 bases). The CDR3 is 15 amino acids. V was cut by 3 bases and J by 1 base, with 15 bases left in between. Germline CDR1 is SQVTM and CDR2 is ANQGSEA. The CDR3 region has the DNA TGCAGCGTTGAGGTCAGGGCCCACCTCCAAGAGACCCAGTACTTC. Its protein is CSVEVRAHLQETQYF.

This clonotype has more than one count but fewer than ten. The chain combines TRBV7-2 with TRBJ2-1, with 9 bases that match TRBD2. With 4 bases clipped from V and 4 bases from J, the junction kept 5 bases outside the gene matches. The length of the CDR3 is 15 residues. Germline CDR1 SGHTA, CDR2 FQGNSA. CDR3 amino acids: CASSYSGSPYNEQFF. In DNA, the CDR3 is TGTGCCAGCAGCTATAGCGGGAGCCCTTACAATGAGCAGTTCTTC.

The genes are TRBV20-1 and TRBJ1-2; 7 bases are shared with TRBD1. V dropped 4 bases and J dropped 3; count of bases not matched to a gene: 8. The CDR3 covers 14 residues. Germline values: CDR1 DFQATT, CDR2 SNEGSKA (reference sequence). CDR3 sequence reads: CSATTGVGDYGYTF. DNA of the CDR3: TGCAGTGCTACTACAGGGGTGGGCGACTATGGCTACACCTTC.

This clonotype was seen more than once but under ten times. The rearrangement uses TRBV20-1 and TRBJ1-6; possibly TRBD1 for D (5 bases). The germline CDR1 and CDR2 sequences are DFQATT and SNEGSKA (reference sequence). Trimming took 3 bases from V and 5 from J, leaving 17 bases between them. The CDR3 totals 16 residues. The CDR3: CSASKTGTEHNSPLHF. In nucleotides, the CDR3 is TGCAGTGCTAGTAAAACCGGGACTGAGCATAATTCACCCCTCCACTTT.

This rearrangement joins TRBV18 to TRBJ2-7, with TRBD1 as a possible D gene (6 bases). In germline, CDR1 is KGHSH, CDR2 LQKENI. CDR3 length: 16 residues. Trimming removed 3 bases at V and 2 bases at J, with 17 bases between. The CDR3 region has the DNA TGTGCCAGCTCACCCTCTCCGGGACAAGGGACCTACGAGCAGTACGTC. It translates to CASSPSPGQGTYEQYV.

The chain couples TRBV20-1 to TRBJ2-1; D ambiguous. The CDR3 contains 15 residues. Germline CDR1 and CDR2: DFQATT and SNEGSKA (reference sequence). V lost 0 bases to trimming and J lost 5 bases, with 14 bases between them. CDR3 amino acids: CSARDSGWLDNEQFF. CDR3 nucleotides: TGCAGTGCTAGAGATTCGGGTTGGTTGGACAATGAGCAGTTCTTC.

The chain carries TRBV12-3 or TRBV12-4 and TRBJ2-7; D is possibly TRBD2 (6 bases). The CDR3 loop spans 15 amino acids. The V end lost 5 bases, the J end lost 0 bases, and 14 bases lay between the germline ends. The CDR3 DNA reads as TGTGCCAGCAGTCTGGGAGGCAGGGCCTCCTACGAGCAGTACTTC. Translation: CASSLGGRASYEQYF.

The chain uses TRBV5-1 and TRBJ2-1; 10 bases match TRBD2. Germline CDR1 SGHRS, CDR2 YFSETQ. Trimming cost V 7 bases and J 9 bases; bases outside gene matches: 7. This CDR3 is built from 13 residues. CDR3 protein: CASGGLAGAEQFF. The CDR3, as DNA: TGCGCCAGCGGGGGTCTAGCGGGGGCTGAGCAGTTCTTC.

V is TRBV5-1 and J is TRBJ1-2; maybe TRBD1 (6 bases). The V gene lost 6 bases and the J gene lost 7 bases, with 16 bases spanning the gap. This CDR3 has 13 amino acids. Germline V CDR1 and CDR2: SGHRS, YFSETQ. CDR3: CASTEGGQLGYTF. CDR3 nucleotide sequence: TGCGCCAGCACCGAGGGAGGACAGCTTGGCTACACCTTC.

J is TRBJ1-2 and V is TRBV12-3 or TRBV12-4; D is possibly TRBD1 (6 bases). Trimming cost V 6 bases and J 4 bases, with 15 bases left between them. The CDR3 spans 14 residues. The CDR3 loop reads CASRSGQTFYGYTF. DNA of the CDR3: TGTGCCAGCAGGTCCGGACAGACTTTCTATGGCTACACCTTC.